The T cell receptor beta chain described here comes from a study of T cell responses to AZD1222 COVID-19 vaccine. Sequenced by immunoSEQ multiplex PCR; TCRdb stores in-frame clones only, minus some. Here the sample spans roughly 120,000 clones, roughly 92% being singletons. Study-level findings and limits: Spike-wide vaccine-associated CD4 TCRs dominated at 160-218 and 743-854.

CDR1 and CDR2 from the germline V gene are LNHDA and SQIVND (reference sequence). Trimming removed 5 bases from V and 6 bases from J, with 13 bases in between. The CDR3 has 14 residues. Comment on this clone: Its antigen remains unknown.

The source is an adult who received the AZD1222 COVID-19 vaccine. The V call is TRBV19, the J call TRBJ2-2; perhaps TRBD1 as D (6 bases). Sample: peripheral blood, taken 28 days after the second AZD1222 dose. CDR3 nucleotides: TGTGCCAGTAGTGCGAACAGGGCTTCCGGGGAGCTGTTTTTT. It specifies CASSANRASGELFF.